A single sample is the source of the 9 T cell receptor beta chains below, sequenced in a study of blood T cell repertoires in COVID-19. Here immunoSEQ multiplex PCR was the method, and the copy in TCRdb shows in-frame clones only, minus some. The data show approximately 53,000 clones, with around 90% seen just once and roughly 2.2% held by the top ten. The sample consisted of peripheral blood. These receptors originate from a human donor in a cohort sampled during active COVID-19.

The chain recombines TRBV20-1 with TRBJ1-4; D is ambiguous. Germline V gene lookup returns CDR1 DFQATT and CDR2 SNEGSKA (reference sequence). The CDR3 length is 15 residues. V was trimmed by 3 bases and J by 0 bases, leaving 11 bases between them. This CDR3 reads CSASRPTATNEKLFF. The CDR3 DNA is TGCAGTGCTAGTCGTCCCACAGCAACTAATGAAAAACTGTTTTTT.

CDR3 nucleotides: TGTGCCAGCAGCAGGACACATAGCAATCAGCCCCAGCATTTT. This gives the protein CASSRTHSNQPQHF. This chain connects TRBV21-1 to TRBJ1-5; the D call of TRBD1 is as the table states it, not checked on the DNA. TRBV21-1 is annotated as a pseudogene. This CDR3 is built from 14 residues.

This chain's CDR3 is CASSERTGNYGYTF. CDR3 bases: TGTGCCAGCAGCGAGCGGACAGGGAACTATGGCTACACCTTC. The chain recombines TRBV5-8 with TRBJ1-2; 8 nucleotides align to TRBD1. The CDR3 consists of 14 residues. Germline V lookup: CDR1 SGHTS, CDR2 YDEGEE. The V segment lost 4 bases and the J segment 2 bases; nucleotides outside the gene matches: 4.

DNA of the CDR3: TGTGCCAGCAGTTACTCAGGGACAGGGGGCGGCGGGACCCAGTACTTC. Encoded protein: CASSYSGTGGGGTQYF. The chain combines TRBV6-2 or TRBV6-3 with TRBJ2-5; 12 bases agree with TRBD1. Unmatched junction bases numbered 6, after V lost 0 bases and J lost 7 bases. The CDR3 length is 16 residues. Per the germline V gene, CDR1 is MNHEY and CDR2 is SVGEGT.

The chain is built from TRBV6-1 and TRBJ1-4, with 7 bases lining up with TRBD1. The CDR3 has 17 residues. Trimming at V came to 4 bases and at J to 8 bases, leaving 16 bases not matched to a gene. CDR1 and CDR2 from the germline V gene are MNHNS and SASEGT. CDR3 in DNA: TGTGCCAGCAGTGCCCCTTCCCCCGGGACAGTTCGCGAAAAACTGTTTTTT. Protein product: CASSAPSPGTVREKLFF.

The gene calls are TRBV28 and TRBJ2-6; possible D gene TRBD2, 6 bases. There are 16 residues in the CDR3. Germline V gene sequence: CDR1 MDHEN, CDR2 SYDVKM. Trimming pared 2 bases from V and 2 bases from J, leaving 10 bases between. Here the CDR3 reads CASSLPGLTGANVLTF. The DNA for the CDR3 is TGTGCCAGCAGTTTACCAGGACTAACTGGGGCCAACGTCCTGACTTTC.

Only a few counts were recorded for this clone. The gene calls are TRBV23-1 and TRBJ1-3; no clear D gene. TRBV23-1 is marked as an open reading frame, function uncertain. The CDR3 runs to 15 residues. Between the trimmed V and J ends, which lost 6 bases and 0 bases, there was a span of 12 bases. This CDR3 is CASSPLGYSGNTIYF. CDR3 coding DNA: TGCGCCAGCAGCCCACTGGGCTACTCTGGAAACACCATATATTTT.

This rearrangement joins TRBV10-2 to TRBJ2-1; TRBD1 might be the D (7 bases). Germline loops: CDR1 WSHSY, CDR2 SAAADI. The V end was cut by 7 bases, the J end by 5 bases, with 18 bases between. CDR3 length: 15 amino acids. CDR3 DNA: TGCGCCAGCACCAGGGGGGATACCGGGCACAATGAGCAGTTCTTC. Residues: CASTRGDTGHNEQFF.

CDR3 sequence reads: CASSRGPNQPQHF. CDR3 DNA sequence: TGTGCCAGCAGTAGGGGTCCTAATCAGCCCCAGCATTTT. The J gene is TRBJ1-5, the V gene TRBV6-5; TRBD1 might be the D (5 bases). CDR1 is MNHEY and CDR2 is SVGAGI in the germline V gene. This CDR3 has 13 amino acids. Trimming shortened V by 5 bases and J by 4 bases, and 9 bases separated the two germline ends.